This T cell receptor (beta chain) was documented in a study of human T cells and chemical hapten exposure. Germline V gene sequence: CDR1 SQVTM, CDR2 ANQGSEA. The CDR3 runs 13 residues. Trimming removed 6 bases at V and 0 bases at J, with 6 bases between. For the library, individual cDNA molecules each received unique molecular identifiers. TCRdb called the RACE reads again in MiXCR, with one record for every CDR3 protein. The sample carries 150,000 to 200,000 distinct CDR3 sequences, 14% recorded once. Time point: patch test 1, 2 weeks after DPC sensitization. Treatment in this sample: therapeutic diphenylcyclopropenone sensitization with weekly scalp DPC.

The clonotype comes from a woman under 40 with alopecia areata. Some clones in this sample may be carry-over from other donors' samples. Sequences were derived from whole blood, sampled in connection with sensitization to the hapten diphenylcyclopropenone (DPC). V gene TRBV29-1 combines with J gene TRBJ2-6; no definite D call. The CDR3 is CSVRASGANVLTF. The CDR3 DNA is TGCAGCGTAAGGGCCTCTGGGGCCAACGTCCTGACTTTC. The full variable domain, its missing parts supplied by reference TRBV29-1 and TRBJ2-6, is SAVISQKPSRDICQRGTSLTIQCQVDSQVTMMFWYRQQPGQSLTLIATANQGSEATYESGFVIDKFPISRPNLTFSTLTVSNMSPEDSSIYLCSVRASGANVLTFGAGSRLTVL.